The 27 T cell receptor beta chains listed next were all sequenced from one sample in a study of blood T cells in healthy people across ages. Alongside a J-beta primer mix, a sample-barcoded 5' primer served in a second PCR lasting about 7 to 12 cycles. One entry per CDR3 protein results from TCRdb running MiXCR on the 5' RACE reads. The sample includes approximately 850,000 distinct CDR3 sequences, 58% of them seen just once. Sequencing was carried out using blood. These receptors were obtained from a young man in good health.

This clonotype was recorded a few times. The V gene is TRBV15, the J gene TRBJ1-2; tentatively, D is TRBD1 (5 bases). The V gene's germline CDR1 is LNHNV and CDR2 YYDKDF (reference sequence). With 3 bases removed from V and 0 bases from J, the gap between germline ends came to 11 bases. The CDR3 length is 15 residues. CDR3 sequence (DNA): TGTGCCACCAGCAGCGGGGGTAGAGCTAACTATGGCTACACCTTC. Amino acid sequence: CATSSGGRANYGYTF. Full variable domain (remainder filled in from reference TRBV15 and TRBJ1-2): DAMVIQNPRYQVTQFGKPVTLSCSQTLNHNVMYWYQQKSSQAPKLLFHYYDKDFNNEADTPDNFQSRRPNTSFCFLDIRSPGLGDTAMYLCATSSGGRANYGYTFGSGTRLTVV.

The gene calls are TRBV20-1 and TRBJ2-1, with TRBD2 matching over 8 bases. The junction had 10 bases not matched to a gene; V was cut back by 8 bases and J by 4 bases. Per the germline V gene, CDR1 is DFQATT and CDR2 is SNEGSKA (reference sequence). There are 14 residues in the CDR3. The CDR3 coding sequence is TGCAGTATTAAACGGGGGGGCAAGTACAATGAGCAGTTCTTC. Translation gives CSIKRGGKYNEQFF.

CDR3 nucleotides: TGTGCCAGCAGCCCGCGGGGGGGGGCAGTATGGAATCAGCCCCAGCATTTT. Amino acid sequence: CASSPRGGAVWNQPQHF. The chain employs TRBV7-2 and TRBJ1-5; D may be TRBD1 (6 bases). There are 17 residues in the CDR3. The V gene lost 5 bases and the J gene lost 4 bases, with 21 bases spanning the gap. Germline CDR1 SGHTA, CDR2 FQGNSA. Combining the CDR3 with reference TRBV7-2 and TRBJ1-5 gives the whole variable domain GAGVSQSPSNKVTEKGKDVELRCDPISGHTALYWYRQSLGQGLEFLIYFQGNSAPDKSGLPSDRFSAERTGGSVSTLTIQRTQQEDSAVYLCASSPRGGAVWNQPQHFGDGTRLSIL.

This rearrangement joins TRBV6-6 to TRBJ2-7; D could derive from TRBD1 or TRBD2 (6 bases each). There are 13 residues in the CDR3. V dropped 6 bases and J dropped 2 bases, with 11 bases sitting between them. Germline CDR1 reads MNHNY; CDR2 reads SVGAGI (reference sequence). The CDR3 coding sequence is TGTGCCAGCAGCTATCGGGGGCCCTACGAGCAGTACTTC. Its translation: CASSYRGPYEQYF.

This clonotype was found once. The genes are TRBV4-2 and TRBJ1-1, with D hard to call. Trimming left V 0 bases short and J 5 bases short, with 7 bases between. Germline V gives CDR1 LGHNA, CDR2 YNFKEQ. The CDR3 runs 13 residues. CDR3 protein: CASSQDGETEAFF. In nucleotides, the CDR3 is TGTGCCAGCAGCCAAGATGGGGAAACTGAAGCTTTCTTT.

The CDR3 protein is CSAQYSNQPQHF. The CDR3, as DNA: TGCAGCGCTCAATATAGCAATCAGCCCCAGCATTTT. The chain recombines TRBV29-1 with TRBJ1-5; D ambiguous. Germline lookup yields CDR1 SQVTM and CDR2 ANQGSEA. V was shortened by 7 bases and J by 0 bases, with 7 bases between the two germline ends. The CDR3 contains 12 residues.

The chain combines TRBV2 with TRBJ2-7; TRBD1 or TRBD2 may be the D gene (5 bases each). The V and J ends lost 11 bases and 0 bases respectively, with 11 bases between them. This CDR3 has 12 amino acids. Germline assignment: CDR1 SNHLY and CDR2 FYNNEI. CDR3 in DNA: TGTGCCTTCGGGGACCTCTCCTACGAGCAGTACTTC. This encodes CAFGDLSYEQYF.

The chain couples TRBV27 to TRBJ2-5, with D possibly being TRBD1 or TRBD2 (5 bases each). Trimming cost V 6 bases and J 5 bases, with 16 bases left between them. The length of the CDR3 is 14 residues. Germline V gene lookup returns CDR1 MNHEY and CDR2 SMNVEV (reference sequence). The CDR3 DNA sequence: TGTGCCAGCAGCCCGACGTGGGGCGGGGAGACCCAGTACTTC. This codes for CASSPTWGGETQYF.

The chain links TRBV20-1 to TRBJ2-7; D is perhaps TRBD1 (5 bases). Trimming took 5 bases from V and 2 from J, leaving 19 bases between them. Per germline, CDR1 DFQATT and CDR2 SNEGSKA (reference sequence). The CDR3 contains 15 residues. CDR3 amino acids: CSAEEQVRDAYEQYF. The CDR3 coding sequence is TGCAGTGCTGAAGAACAGGTTAGGGATGCCTACGAGCAGTACTTC.

Here the CDR3 DNA reads TGCAGTGCTAGAGTGGACTACGAGCAGTACTTC. As protein: CSARVDYEQYF. This chain links TRBV20-1 with TRBJ2-7, with no clear D. The V gene's germline CDR1 is DFQATT and CDR2 SNEGSKA (reference sequence). Deletions cut 1 base from V and 3 bases from J, with 4 bases between. The CDR3 contains 11 residues.

With regard to this clonotype: One end of the junction is discordant with germline, which a read error may explain. The rearrangement links TRBV6-6 to TRBJ2-7; 8 bases are shared with TRBD2. Germline-derived CDR1 and CDR2 are MNHNY and SVGAGI (reference sequence). The CDR3 sequence is 15 residues long. CDR3 region: CASSDPGGGAYEQYF. As DNA, the CDR3 is TGTGCCAGCAGTGACCCGGGGGGGGGCGCCTACGAGCAGTACTTT.

This clonotype was seen only a few times. The CDR3 here is CASSYSVAFEQYF. The CDR3 region has the DNA TGTGCCAGCAGTTACTCGGTGGCGTTCGAGCAGTACTTC. The rearrangement uses TRBV6-2 or TRBV6-3 and TRBJ2-7; D gene unclear. The CDR3 has 13 amino acids. V lost 0 bases, J lost 6 bases, and 9 bases lay in between. From germline, CDR1 is MNHEY and CDR2 SVGEGT.

The J gene is TRBJ2-1, the V gene TRBV9, with 10 bases matching TRBD2. The V gene end was trimmed by 0 bases and the J gene end by 9 bases; junction bases not matched to a gene: 6. This CDR3 is 15 amino acids long. CDR1 and CDR2 (germline): SGDLS, YYNGEE. The CDR3 is CASSVAPKREGEQFF. In DNA, the CDR3 is TGTGCCAGCAGCGTAGCCCCTAAGCGGGAGGGTGAGCAGTTCTTC.

The chain couples TRBV5-4 to TRBJ2-3, with TRBD2 matching 7 bases. Germline CDR1 SGHNT, CDR2 YYREEE (reference sequence). CDR3 length equals 13 residues. The J segment lost 4 bases and the V segment lost 6 bases, leaving 5 bases of the junction unmatched. Here the CDR3 DNA reads TGTGCCAGCAACGACGCGGGGGCAGATACGCAGTATTTT. It is translated as CASNDAGADTQYF.

This sequence joins TRBV7-2 and TRBJ2-5, with TRBD2 matching over 10 bases. V dropped 4 bases and J dropped 4; count of bases not matched to a gene: 6. Germline CDR1 SGHTA, CDR2 FQGNSA. The CDR3 length is 15 residues. For the CDR3, the DNA is TGTGCCAGCAGCTCAAGTAGCGGGAGGCCAGAGACCCAGTACTTC. Protein sequence: CASSSSSGRPETQYF.

This clonotype was seen a handful of times. V usage is TRBV20-1 and J usage is TRBJ2-4, with D hard to call. V was pared by 1 base and J by 5 bases, with 12 bases between. This CDR3 comprises 14 residues. The V gene's germline CDR1 is DFQATT and CDR2 SNEGSKA (reference sequence). The CDR3 here is CSARAENSENIQYF. CDR3 in DNA: TGCAGTGCTAGAGCCGAGAATTCAGAAAACATTCAGTACTTC.

This chain joins TRBV5-6 and TRBJ2-7; perhaps TRBD1 as D (5 bases). The CDR3 spans 17 residues. Germline CDR1 reads SGHDT; CDR2 reads YYEEEE. With 4 bases removed from V and 7 bases from J, the gap between germline ends came to 27 bases. CDR3 sequence (DNA): TGTGCCAGCAGCCCCGACAGAGGTAAAGCGCTCTACAATGAGCAGTACTTC. Encoded protein: CASSPDRGKALYNEQYF. Combining the CDR3 with reference TRBV5-6 and TRBJ2-7 gives the whole variable domain DAGVTQSPTHLIKTRGQQVTLRCSPKSGHDTVSWYQQALGQGPQFIFQYYEEEERQRGNFPDRFSGHQFPNYSSELNVNALLLGDSALYLCASSPDRGKALYNEQYFGPGTRLTVT.

The CDR3 protein is CSVEDGDDAGYNEQFF. Here the CDR3 DNA reads TGCAGCGTTGAAGACGGCGACGACGCGGGGTACAATGAGCAGTTCTTC. The V and J genes are TRBV29-1 and TRBJ2-1, with D maybe TRBD2 (6 bases). This CDR3 contains 16 residues. V was clipped by 0 bases and J by 4 bases, with 16 bases between them. Germline V gene sequence: CDR1 SQVTM, CDR2 ANQGSEA.

The V gene is TRBV27, the J gene TRBJ2-1, with D perhaps given as TRBD1 or TRBD2 (5 bases each). Per the germline V gene, CDR1 is MNHEY and CDR2 is SMNVEV (reference sequence). V was shortened by 3 bases and J by 6 bases, with 12 bases between the two germline ends. This CDR3 contains 14 residues. The CDR3 loop is CASSLRGVGNEQFF. The CDR3 bases are TGTGCCAGCAGTTTGAGGGGAGTGGGCAATGAGCAGTTCTTC.

This clonotype came up once. The V and J genes are TRBV18 and TRBJ1-1; a weak D match, TRBD1 (5 bases). This CDR3 contains 16 residues. The ends were cut back, 5 bases at V and 0 bases at J, with 16 bases in the middle. Germline V gene data show CDR1 as KGHSH and CDR2 as LQKENI. In nucleotides, the CDR3 is TGTGCCAGCTCAGATTGGGTAGACAGCTTGAACACTGAAGCTTTCTTT. Translated, it gives CASSDWVDSLNTEAFF. Variable domain in full (rest from reference TRBV18 and TRBJ1-1): NAGVMQNPRHLVRRRGQEARLRCSPMKGHSHVYWYRQLPEEGLKFMVYLQKENIIDESGMPKERFSAEFPKEGPSILRIQQVVRGDSAAYFCASSDWVDSLNTEAFFGQGTRLTVV.

The chain couples TRBV13 to TRBJ2-7; 9 bases are shared with TRBD1. The trim removed 2 bases at V and 4 bases at J, leaving 9 bases unmatched. There are 16 residues in the CDR3. CDR1 and CDR2 from the germline V gene are PRHDT and FYEKMQ (reference sequence). The CDR3 here is CASSLPRGQGSYEQYF. The DNA of the CDR3 is TGTGCCAGCAGCTTACCTCGGGGACAGGGATCTTACGAGCAGTACTTC.

About this clonotype itself: This sequence may be a read error, since a much larger clone differs from it by one base. The V and J genes are TRBV21-1 and TRBJ2-4; the D call of TRBD1 is as the table states it, not checked on the DNA. TRBV21-1 is a pseudogene. CDR3 length equals 15 residues. The CDR3 region has the DNA TGTGCCAGCATCGACTTCCGGGATACCAAAAACATTCAGTACTTC. This translates into CASIDFRDTKNIQYF.

V gene TRBV10-3 combines with J gene TRBJ2-3, with a tentative D call TRBD1 (6 bases). CDR3 length: 14 residues. CDR1 and CDR2 from the germline V gene are ENHRY and SYGVKD. Trimming stripped 2 bases from V and 4 bases from J, with 10 bases between. The CDR3: CAISETGKSDTQYF. In DNA, the CDR3 is TGTGCCATCAGTGAGACAGGGAAATCAGATACGCAGTATTTT.

In this sample, this clonotype turned up many times. Its ends do not fully match the called genes, so a read error is possible. The CDR3 sequence: CASSVDGASGANVLTF. The CDR3 DNA follows: TGTGCCAGCAGCGTAGATGGGGCTAGCGGGGCCAACGTCCTGACTTTC. V gene TRBV11-2 combines with J gene TRBJ2-6; D possibly matches TRBD1 or TRBD2 (5 bases each). CDR3 length: 16 residues. Germline V gene data show CDR1 as SGHAT and CDR2 as FQNNGV.

The rearrangement uses TRBV6-1 and TRBJ2-7, with 9 positions matching TRBD2. The germline V gene has CDR1 MNHNS and CDR2 SASEGT. The CDR3 has 17 amino acids. After removal of 3 bases from V and 2 bases from J, the junction contained 11 bases not matched to a gene. The DNA for the CDR3 is TGTGCCAGCAGTGATGCAGTACTAGCGGGCATAGCCTACGAGCAGTACTTC. It yields the protein CASSDAVLAGIAYEQYF.

The chain employs TRBV7-6 and TRBJ2-1, with TRBD2 matching over 7 bases. The germline V gene encodes CDR1 SGHVS and CDR2 FNYEAQ. V dropped 5 bases and J dropped 10; count of bases not matched to a gene: 11. The CDR3 extends over 14 amino acids. This CDR3 is CASSPREARVEQFF. The DNA for the CDR3 is TGTGCCAGCAGCCCCCGGGAGGCTCGCGTCGAGCAGTTCTTC.

This clonotype appeared a few times. The genes are TRBV3-1 and TRBJ2-4; a possible D gene is TRBD1 (5 bases). The DNA end lines up better with TRBJ2-7; the J call may be wrong. Per germline, CDR1 LGHDT and CDR2 YNNKEL (reference sequence). The CDR3 is 11 residues long. CDR3 region: CATQGAYEQYF. The CDR3 region has the DNA TGTGCCACCCAAGGGGCCTACGAGCAGTACTTC.